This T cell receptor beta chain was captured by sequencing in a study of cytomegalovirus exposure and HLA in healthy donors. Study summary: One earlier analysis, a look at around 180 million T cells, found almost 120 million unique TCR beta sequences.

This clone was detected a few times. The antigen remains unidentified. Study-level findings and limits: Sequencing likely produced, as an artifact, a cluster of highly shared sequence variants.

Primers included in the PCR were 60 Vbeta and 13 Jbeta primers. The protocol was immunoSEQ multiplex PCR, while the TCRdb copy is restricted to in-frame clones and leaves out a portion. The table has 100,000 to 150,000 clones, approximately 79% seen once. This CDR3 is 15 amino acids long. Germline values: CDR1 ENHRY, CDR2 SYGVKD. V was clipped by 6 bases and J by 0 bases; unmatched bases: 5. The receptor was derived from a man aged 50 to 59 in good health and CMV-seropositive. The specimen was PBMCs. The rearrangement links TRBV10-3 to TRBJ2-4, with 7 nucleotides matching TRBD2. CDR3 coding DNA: TGTGCCATCAGCAGCGGGGAACTAGCCAAAAACATTCAGTACTTC. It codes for CAISSGELAKNIQYF.